This T cell receptor beta chain was sequenced during a study of blood T cell repertoires in COVID-19. Overall study: Acute and convalescent COVID-19 specimens originated in the United States, Italy and Spain. PBMCs, B-cell-depleted T cells, or T cells provided the cDNA or gDNA that made up the material.

Per the original methods: The assay estimated nucleated cells by amplifying reference gene primers. TCRdb's copy holds only in-frame clones and misses some; the assay was immunoSEQ multiplex PCR. V and J calls plus clone size are reproduced from that table; the DNA served to infer D and trimming. The repertoire holds approximately 280,000 clones, roughly 91% seen once, with about 4.2% in the top ten. The source material was peripheral blood. The TCR originated in a man aged 40-55 years with acute or convalescent COVID-19.

The CDR3 region is CASSFGLDSNHEKLFF. As DNA, the CDR3 is TGTGCCAGCAGCTTCGGCCTAGACAGTAATCATGAAAAACTGTTTTTT. This chain joins TRBV5-5 and TRBJ1-4; D might be TRBD1 (5 bases). CDR3 length: 16 amino acids. Between the trimmed V and J ends, which lost 2 bases and 6 bases, there was a span of 17 bases. Per the germline V gene, CDR1 is SGHKS and CDR2 is YYEKEE (reference sequence).